This T cell receptor (beta chain) was recovered during a study of shared clonotypes between healthy human individuals. Findings of the study overall: The study found approximately 5% of naive CD4 clonotypes shared across a few donors. Incomplete sequencing of sorted subsets was indicated by rarefaction despite large depth.

On this clone: Antigen specificity is unknown. This sample includes further DNA sequences coding for the same CDR3.

This CDR3 has 12 residues. Germline CDR1 and CDR2: SGHRS and YFSETQ. Trimming left V 7 bases short and J 0 bases short, with 7 bases between. Generated by immunoSEQ multiplex PCR, the TCRdb table keeps only in-frame clones and is missing some. The sample records 2 million to 2.5 million clones, 80% to 95% being singletons. Donors included only healthy HIV-negative adults lacking recent acute infections or vaccinations. The sequence was collected from a young man in good health. Some clones in this sample may be carry-over from other donors' samples. Sequencing used naive CD4+ T cells from PBMCs. Subset denoted: CD45RA+ positively selected. The chain carries TRBV5-1 and TRBJ1-1, with D perhaps TRBD1 (5 bases). The CDR3 loop is CASGTLNTEAFF. For the CDR3, the DNA is TGCGCCAGCGGGACTCTGAACACTGAAGCTTTCTTT.